Each of the 16 T cell receptor beta chains below was sequenced from the same sample in a study of long-term antiretroviral therapy in people with HIV. The run of the v3.0 immunoSEQ assay was at survey level. Sequencing was performed with immunoSEQ multiplex PCR; in TCRdb, only in-frame clones are kept and a portion is missing. The table shows approximately 47,000 clones, with around four fifths occurring only once. The sequencing here drew on unsorted PBMCs, taken 0.8 years after starting antiretroviral therapy. The receptors stem from a woman aged 18-29 years with HIV.

This clone is termed medium-sized. The genes are TRBV14 and TRBJ2-7, with a possible D match to TRBD1 (5 bases). CDR1 SGHDN and CDR2 FVKESK come from the germline V gene. V lost 0 bases, J lost 3 bases, and 15 bases lay in between. CDR3 length: 16 residues. As DNA, the CDR3 is TGTGCCAGCAGCCAAGAACCCCAGGGATTAATCTACGAGCAGTACTTC. This translates into CASSQEPQGLIYEQYF. Full variable domain (missing parts from reference TRBV14 and TRBJ2-7): EAGVTQFPSHSVIEKGQTVTLRCDPISGHDNLYWYRRVMGKEIKFLLHFVKESKQDESGMPNNRFLAERTGGTYSTLKVQPAELEDSGVYFCASSQEPQGLIYEQYFGPGTRLTVT.

The rearrangement uses TRBV5-5 and TRBJ2-5; TRBD1 matches at 7 bases. Trimming took 7 bases from V and 5 from J; bases not matched to a gene: 11. CDR1 and CDR2 from the germline V gene are SGHKS and YYEKEE (reference sequence). This CDR3 is 14 amino acids long. CDR3: CASLSQGTVETQYF. DNA for the CDR3: TGTGCCAGCCTATCGCAGGGGACAGTTGAGACCCAGTACTTC. Based on the CDR3 plus reference TRBV5-5 and TRBJ2-5, the full variable domain is DAGVTQSPTHLIKTRGQQVTLRCSPISGHKSVSWYQQVLGQGPQFIFQYYEKEERGRGNFPDRFSARQFPNYSSELNVNALLLGDSALYLCASLSQGTVETQYFGPGTRLLVL.

The chain is built from TRBV5-1 and TRBJ2-7, with unresolved D. The CDR3 spans 15 residues. V was cut by 0 bases and J by 0 bases, with 10 bases left in between. Germline V gene sequence: CDR1 SGHRS, CDR2 YFSETQ. In DNA form, the CDR3 reads TGCGCCAGCAGCTTGGGTGCCGGCCACTCCTACGAGCAGTACTTC. Its translation: CASSLGAGHSYEQYF.

V usage is TRBV19 and J usage is TRBJ2-7; 9 bases map to TRBD2. The junction had 9 bases not matched to a gene; V was cut back by 4 bases and J by 2 bases. CDR3 size: 16 residues. CDR1 and CDR2 from the germline V gene are LNHDA and SQIVND (reference sequence). CDR3 DNA: TGTGCCAGTAGTAGAGAGACTAGCGGACCCCCCTACGAGCAGTACTTC. Residues: CASSRETSGPPYEQYF.

The V call is TRBV5-1, the J call TRBJ2-7; 7 nucleotides align to TRBD2. The CDR3 has 18 residues. Germline lookup yields CDR1 SGHRS and CDR2 YFSETQ. V shed 0 bases, J shed 5 bases, and the junction held 17 bases outside the gene matches. The CDR3 DNA sequence: TGCGCCAGCAGCTTGGTACCCCAAAGGACGGTGGGAGGGGACGAGCAGTACTTC. Its translation is CASSLVPQRTVGGDEQYF.

V usage is TRBV15 and J usage is TRBJ2-7, with D perhaps being TRBD1 or TRBD2 (5 bases each). The V gene lost 1 base and the J gene lost 3 bases, with 10 bases spanning the gap. The CDR3 covers 14 residues. Germline CDR1 LNHNV, CDR2 YYDKDF (reference sequence). This chain's CDR3 is CATSRGGIGYEQYF. The DNA of the CDR3 is TGTGCCACCAGCAGAGGGGGGATCGGCTACGAGCAGTACTTC. The whole variable domain, filled in from reference TRBV15 and TRBJ2-7, reads DAMVIQNPRYQVTQFGKPVTLSCSQTLNHNVMYWYQQKSSQAPKLLFHYYDKDFNNEADTPDNFQSRRPNTSFCFLDIRSPGLGDTAMYLCATSRGGIGYEQYFGPGTRLTVT.

This chain connects TRBV5-1 to TRBJ2-1; possible D gene TRBD2, 6 bases. Per the germline V gene, CDR1 is SGHRS and CDR2 is YFSETQ. V was trimmed by 5 bases and J by 5 bases, leaving 17 bases between them. This CDR3 contains 15 residues. CDR3 DNA sequence: TGCGCCAGCAGAGGGTTAGGGGAGGTGGACAATGAGCAGTTCTTC. Translation: CASRGLGEVDNEQFF.

The J gene is TRBJ2-1, the V gene TRBV5-1; TRBD2 agrees at 9 bases. CDR1 and CDR2 (germline): SGHRS, YFSETQ. The CDR3 is 15 residues long. J lost 5 bases, V lost 4 bases, and 7 bases had no gene match. The CDR3 DNA sequence: TGCGCCAGCAGCCCACTAGCGGGTGGACACAATGAGCAGTTCTTC. Translation gives CASSPLAGGHNEQFF.

This chain links TRBV2 with TRBJ2-7; 8 bases are shared with TRBD1. The CDR3 sequence is 14 residues long. Per the germline V gene, CDR1 is SNHLY and CDR2 is FYNNEI. Germline trimming cut 6 bases from V and 2 bases from J; bases unmatched to any gene: 6. CDR3 DNA sequence: TGTGCCAGCAGATTGGACAGGGCGACCTACGAGCAGTACTTC. Translated: CASRLDRATYEQYF.

This sequence joins TRBV29-1 and TRBJ2-7; 11 bases line up with TRBD1. Germline CDR1 SQVTM, CDR2 ANQGSEA. The CDR3 is 15 amino acids. V dropped 2 bases and J dropped 4; count of bases not matched to a gene: 7. CDR3 sequence reads: CSVESSGTGGYEQYF. DNA of the CDR3: TGCAGCGTTGAAAGTTCCGGGACAGGGGGTTACGAGCAGTACTTC.

The V gene is TRBV28, the J gene TRBJ2-7; 12 nucleotides align to TRBD2. V dropped 0 bases and J dropped 2; count of bases not matched to a gene: 14. Germline V CDR1 and CDR2: MDHEN, SYDVKM. The CDR3 runs 20 residues. The CDR3 DNA is TGTGCCAGCAGTTTATGGGGGGGGATGGGAGCTAGCGGGAGGGCCTACGAGCAGTACTTC. Its protein product is CASSLWGGMGASGRAYEQYF.

V and J are TRBV29-1 and TRBJ1-2; 8 bases fit TRBD1. CDR1 SQVTM and CDR2 ANQGSEA come from the germline V gene. The CDR3 length is 12 residues. Trimming at V came to 1 base and at J to 7 bases, leaving 2 bases not matched to a gene. CDR3 sequence: CSVEGTGFGYTF. For the CDR3, the DNA is TGCAGCGTTGAAGGGACAGGGTTTGGCTACACCTTC.

The chain carries TRBV7-8 and TRBJ2-7; 7 bases fit TRBD2. The CDR3 covers 14 residues. The trim removed 7 bases at V and 1 base at J, leaving 7 bases unmatched. The germline V gene has CDR1 SGHVS and CDR2 FQNEAQ. The CDR3 here is CASISREGSYEQYF. The CDR3 DNA reads as TGTGCCAGCATAAGCAGGGAGGGATCCTACGAGCAGTACTTC.

This clone turned up a few times. The chain links TRBV7-3 to TRBJ2-1, with D possibly matching TRBD2 (6 bases). The ends were cut back, 0 bases at V and 3 bases at J, with 12 bases in the middle. Germline CDR1 is SGHTA and CDR2 is FQGTGA. The CDR3 covers 16 residues. The CDR3 DNA follows: TGTGCCAGCAGCTTAACGGGGGGTGGAGTCTACAATGAGCAGTTCTTC. This codes for CASSLTGGGVYNEQFF.

The chain uses TRBV7-6 and TRBJ2-3; 7 bases line up with TRBD2. The trim removed 3 bases at V and 2 bases at J, leaving 2 bases unmatched. The CDR3 runs 14 residues. Germline CDR1 SGHVS, CDR2 FNYEAQ. The DNA of the CDR3 is TGTGCCAGCAGCTTTGCGGGAGCCACAGATACGCAGTATTTT. The encoded protein is CASSFAGATDTQYF.

V and J are TRBV7-2 and TRBJ2-5, with D uncertain. Germline V gene sequence: CDR1 SGHTA, CDR2 FQGNSA. Trimming left V 0 bases short and J 4 bases short, with 0 bases between. The CDR3 covers 11 residues. CDR3 region: CASSLAETQYF. CDR3 bases: TGTGCCAGCAGCTTAGCAGAGACCCAGTACTTC.